This entry concerns a single T cell receptor beta chain. It was with random hexamers that 0.5 to 1 ug RNA was reverse transcribed. TCRdb re-derived calls from the immunoSEQ multiplex PCR reads in MiXCR, one entry per CDR3 protein. The repertoire holds about 190,000 distinct CDR3 sequences, with approximately 94% as singletons. These data come from a study of CD8 T cells in Susac syndrome. The CDR3 contains 13 residues. CDR1 and CDR2 (germline): SQVTM, ANQGSEA. Trimming took 4 bases from V and 1 from J, leaving 11 bases between them. This chain uses TRBV29-1 with TRBJ2-7; D may correspond to TRBD1 or TRBD2 (6 bases each). The sequence was obtained from a human donor with Susac syndrome. Sequences were obtained from CD4+ T cells from PBMCs. The CDR3: CSVGGGPSYEQYF. The DNA for the CDR3 is TGCAGCGTTGGAGGGGGGCCGTCCTACGAGCAGTACTTC.